The text below deals with one T cell receptor (beta chain). Its antigen is unidentified. The CDR3 consists of 13 residues. V lost 3 bases and J lost 4, with 8 bases in between. Germline V gene lookup returns CDR1 SGHDT and CDR2 YYEEEE. From the reads, TCRdb called clonotypes with MiXCR, one entry per CDR3 protein. This table has approximately 73,000 distinct CDR3 sequences, 35% to 50% appearing once. These data belong to a study of T cell repertoires in cytomegalovirus infection. Whole-study results and caveats: HLA-C-restricted CMV-specific TCR beta clonotypes prevailed in the ex vivo response.

The sequencing used CD8+ T cells from cultured PBMCs, collected from culture after CMV antigen stimulation. This sequence joins TRBV5-6 and TRBJ2-1; D call uncertain. The sequence came from a human donor in good health (CMV status not recorded). Some clones in this sample may be carry-over from other donors' samples. CDR3 sequence reads: CASSYRGYNEQFF. Here the CDR3 DNA reads TGTGCCAGCAGCTATCGTGGGTACAATGAGCAGTTCTTC.